These 11 T cell receptor beta chains share one sample of origin, sequenced in a study of cytomegalovirus exposure and HLA in healthy donors. This PCR relied on a set of 60 Vbeta primers and 13 Jbeta primers. Method: immunoSEQ multiplex PCR; TCRdb's copy keeps in-frame clones and lacks some. Of under 150,000 clones in the sample, more than 60% are singletons; the top ten hold 8.8%. The sequenced sample consisted of PBMCs. The receptor set was obtained from a woman aged 50 to 60 in good health and CMV-seropositive.

The J gene is TRBJ1-6, the V gene TRBV4-1; D is perhaps TRBD1 (5 bases). V lost 3 bases and J 7 bases, leaving 19 bases between the germline ends. This CDR3 spans 17 amino acids. From germline, CDR1 is MGHRA and CDR2 YSYEKL. CDR3 sequence reads: CASSQESGHLTNSPLHF. The CDR3 DNA follows: TGCGCCAGCAGCCAGGAATCCGGACACCTTACCAATTCACCCCTCCACTTT.

The V call is TRBV18, the J call TRBJ1-5; 7 bases fit TRBD1. Unmatched junction bases numbered 9, after V lost 6 bases and J lost 7 bases. Germline V gives CDR1 KGHSH, CDR2 LQKENI. The CDR3 extends over 14 amino acids. The CDR3 sequence is CASSLDRVYQPQHF. CDR3 DNA sequence: TGTGCCAGCTCTCTAGACAGGGTGTACCAGCCCCAGCATTTT.

The chain links TRBV28 to TRBJ2-7; the match to TRBD1 covers 8 bases. CDR1 and CDR2 from the germline V gene are MDHEN and SYDVKM. CDR3 length: 16 amino acids. V dropped 4 bases and J dropped 0; count of bases not matched to a gene: 8. CDR3 sequence (DNA): TGTGCCAGCAGTTCCCCGGACAGGGCGAGCTCCTACGAGCAGTACTTC. It encodes CASSSPDRASSYEQYF.

This clone was detected once. The genes are TRBV19 and TRBJ1-1; tentatively, D is TRBD1 (5 bases). Trimming left V 7 bases short and J 5 bases short, with 11 bases between. Germline V gene data show CDR1 as LNHDA and CDR2 as SQIVND (reference sequence). The CDR3 spans 12 residues. The CDR3 is CASKQGGTEAFF. The DNA for the CDR3 is TGTGCCAGTAAGCAGGGAGGTACTGAAGCTTTCTTT.

In this sample, this clone turned up once. The chain recombines TRBV19 with TRBJ1-2, with 8 bases matching TRBD1. Germline V gene data show CDR1 as LNHDA and CDR2 as SQIVND (reference sequence). Unmatched junction bases numbered 3, after V lost 6 bases and J lost 0 bases. The CDR3 length is 14 residues. CDR3 protein: CASSEQGANYGYTF. The CDR3 region has the DNA TGTGCCAGTAGCGAACAGGGGGCTAACTATGGCTACACCTTC. Combining the CDR3 with reference TRBV19 and TRBJ1-2 gives the whole variable domain DGGITQSPKYLFRKEGQNVTLSCEQNLNHDAMYWYRQDPGQGLRLIYYSQIVNDFQKGDIAEGYSVSREKKESFPLTVTSAQKNPTAFYLCASSEQGANYGYTFGSGTRLTVV.

The chain joins TRBV2 to TRBJ2-3, with 7 bases fitting TRBD2. CDR1 and CDR2 (germline): SNHLY, FYNNEI. There are 15 residues in the CDR3. The J segment lost 6 bases and the V segment lost 3 bases, leaving 9 bases of the junction unmatched. The CDR3 nucleotides are TGTGCCAGCAGTGAGGGTTGGGGGGGTGACGATACGCAGTATTTT. Protein sequence: CASSEGWGGDDTQYF. The whole variable domain, filled in from reference TRBV2 and TRBJ2-3, reads EPEVTQTPSHQVTQMGQEVILRCVPISNHLYFYWYRQILGQKVEFLVSFYNNEISEKSEIFDDQFSVERPDGSNFTLKIRSTKLEDSAMYFCASSEGWGGDDTQYFGPGTRLTVL.

The rearrangement uses TRBV10-3 and TRBJ2-1; 9 bases agree with TRBD1. The V and J ends lost 4 bases and 4 bases, in that order; junction bases with no gene match: 5. Germline V gives CDR1 ENHRY, CDR2 SYGVKD. This CDR3 comprises 15 residues. The DNA of the CDR3 is TGTGCCATCAGTGGGGGGGACAGGGCTTACAATGAGCAGTTCTTC. Translating it yields CAISGGDRAYNEQFF.

V is TRBV7-2 and J is TRBJ2-3; the match to TRBD2 covers 9 bases. Trimming cost V 0 bases and J 2 bases; bases outside gene matches: 3. The CDR3 loop spans 16 amino acids. Germline CDR1 SGHTA, CDR2 FQGNSA. The CDR3 DNA reads TGTGCCAGCAGCTTAGCAATAGCGGGGGCCACAGATACGCAGTATTTT. This encodes CASSLAIAGATDTQYF.

This chain uses TRBV4-2 with TRBJ2-3, with 9 bases lining up with TRBD2. CDR1 is LGHNA, CDR2 YNFKEQ, per germline. J lost 0 bases, V lost 7 bases, and 5 bases had no gene match. This CDR3 has 15 residues. CDR3 sequence: CASTAGGMSTDTQYF. The CDR3, as DNA: TGTGCCAGCACAGCGGGGGGCATGAGCACAGATACGCAGTATTTT.

The chain recombines TRBV28 with TRBJ1-2, with D unclear. Trimming stripped 1 base from V and 8 bases from J, with 23 bases between. CDR1 and CDR2 (germline): MDHEN, SYDVKM. The CDR3 has 17 residues. Here the CDR3 reads CASSLFALTRRSKGYTF. CDR3 bases: TGTGCCAGCAGTTTATTTGCTCTCACCAGGAGGAGTAAGGGCTACACCTTC.

This chain links TRBV18 with TRBJ2-7, with a tentative D call TRBD1 (6 bases). Germline loops: CDR1 KGHSH, CDR2 LQKENI. V lost 3 bases and J lost 0, with 15 bases in between. The CDR3 contains 16 residues. The CDR3 DNA is TGTGCCAGCTCACCCCAAGGGACATACTTCTCCTACGAGCAGTACTTC. It specifies CASSPQGTYFSYEQYF.